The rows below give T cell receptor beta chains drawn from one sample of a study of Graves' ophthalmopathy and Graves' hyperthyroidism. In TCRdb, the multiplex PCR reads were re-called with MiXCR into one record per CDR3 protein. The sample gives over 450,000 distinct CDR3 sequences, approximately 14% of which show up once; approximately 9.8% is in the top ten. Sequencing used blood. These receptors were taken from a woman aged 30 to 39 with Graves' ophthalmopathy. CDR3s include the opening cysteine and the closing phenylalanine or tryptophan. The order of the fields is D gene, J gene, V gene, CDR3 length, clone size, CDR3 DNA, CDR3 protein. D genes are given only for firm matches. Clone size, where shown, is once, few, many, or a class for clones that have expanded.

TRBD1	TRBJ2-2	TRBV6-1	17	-	TGTGCCAGCAGCCCAGAACCCGGGACAGGGGACACCGGGGAGCTGTTTTTT	CASSPEPGTGDTGELFF
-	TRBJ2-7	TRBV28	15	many	TGTGCCAGCAGGGAACTGACAGGTACGAACTACGAGCAGTACTTC	CASRELTGTNYEQYF
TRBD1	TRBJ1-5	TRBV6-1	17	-	TGTGCCAGCAGTGAATTGGGCGCGGGACAGGGGTATCAGCCCCAGCATTTT	CASSELGAGQGYQPQHF
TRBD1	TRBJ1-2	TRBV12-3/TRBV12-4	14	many	TGTGCCAGCAGTTTAGCGAGGACAGGGATTGGCTACACCTTC	CASSLARTGIGYTF
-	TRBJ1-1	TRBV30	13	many	TGTGCCTGGAGTGCAGGGACGAACACTGAAGCTTTCTTT	CAWSAGTNTEAFF
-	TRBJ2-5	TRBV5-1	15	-	TGCGCCAGCAGCTGGGTCCGGGGGCACCAAGAGACCCAGTACTTC	CASSWVRGHQETQYF
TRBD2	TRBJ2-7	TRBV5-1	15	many	TGCGCCAGCAGCTTACGGGGGGGCTACTCCTACGAGCAGTACTTC	CASSLRGGYSYEQYF
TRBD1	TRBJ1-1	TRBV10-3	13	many	TGTGCCATCAGCGGGACAGGGAGGGCTGAAGCTTTCTTT	CAISGTGRAEAFF
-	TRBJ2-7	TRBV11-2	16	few	TGTGCCAGCAGCCTCTCCTTGGCAGGGCAAACCTACGAGCAGTACTTC	CASSLSLAGQTYEQYF
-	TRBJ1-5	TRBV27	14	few	TGTGCCAGCAGTTGGGCGCAGGGCAATCAGCCCCAGCATTTT	CASSWAQGNQPQHF
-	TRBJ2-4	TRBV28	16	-	TGTGCCAGCAGTTTATTCCCGGGCCCAGCCAAAAACATTAAGTACTTC	CASSLFPGPAKNIKYF
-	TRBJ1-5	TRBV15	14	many	TGTGCCACCAGCAGAGAGGGGGGGACCTTGACCCAGCATTTT	CATSREGGTLTQHF
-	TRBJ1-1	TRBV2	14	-	TGTGCCAGCAGTGAAGCAACAGGGAACCCTGAAGCTTTCTTT	CASSEATGNPEAFF
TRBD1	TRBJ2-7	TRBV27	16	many	TGTGCCAGCAGGCCCCTCACCGGGACAGCCTCCTACGAGCAGTACTTC	CASRPLTGTASYEQYF
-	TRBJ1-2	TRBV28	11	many	TGTGCCAGCAGTCGGAGTGATGGCTACACCTTC	CASSRSDGYTF
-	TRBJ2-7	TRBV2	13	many	TGTGCTATCAATCCCAACAGTTCCTACGAGCAGTACTTC	CAINPNSSYEQYF
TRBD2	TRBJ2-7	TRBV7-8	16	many	TGTGCCAGCAGCTTAGGACTAGCGGGATGGTCCTACGAGCAGTACTTC	CASSLGLAGWSYEQYF
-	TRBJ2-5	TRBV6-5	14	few	TGTGCCAGCAGTTACTCCTCGGGGTTTGAGACCCAGTACTTC	CASSYSSGFETQYF
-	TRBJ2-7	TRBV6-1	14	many	TGTGCCAGCAGCATAGGCCCATACTCCTACGAGCAGTACTTC	CASSIGPYSYEQYF
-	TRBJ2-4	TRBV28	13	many	TGTGCCAGCAGCTCGAAGGGGTTGGACATTCAGTACTTC	CASSSKGLDIQYF
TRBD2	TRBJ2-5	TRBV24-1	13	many	TGTGCCACCGAGCCTAGCGGGAGTGAGACCCAGTACTTC	CATEPSGSETQYF
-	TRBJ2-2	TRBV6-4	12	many	TGTGCCAGCATGAGGGGTCCCGGGGAGCTGTTTTTT	CASMRGPGELFF
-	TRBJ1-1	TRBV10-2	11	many	TGCGCCAGCAGCCACGGAGGAGAAGCTTTCTTT	CASSHGGEAFF
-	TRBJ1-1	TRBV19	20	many	TGTGCCAGTAGTATGACTTTGGGTTATCTTTCGGGCAGAGAGAACACTGAAGCTTTCTTT	CASSMTLGYLSGRENTEAFF
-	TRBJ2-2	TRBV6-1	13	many	TGTGCCAGCACCCGACAGAACACCGGGGAGCTGTTTTTT	CASTRQNTGELFF
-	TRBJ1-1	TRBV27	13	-	TGTGCCAGCAGTCCCCGGGGGAACACTGAAGCTTGCTTT	CASSPRGNTEACF
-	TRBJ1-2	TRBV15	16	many	TGTGCCACCAGCAGATTGATCCAGGTCGACTTTAATGGCTACACCTTC	CATSRLIQVDFNGYTF
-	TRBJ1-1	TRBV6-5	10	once	TGTGCCAGCAATTACGGTGAAGCTTTCTTT	CASNYGEAFF
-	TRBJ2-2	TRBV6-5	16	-	TGTGCCAGCAGTTATCTGGGCCTGAAAGGTGGCGGGGAGCTGTTTTTT	CASSYLGLKGGGELFF
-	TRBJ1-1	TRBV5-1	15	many	TGCGCCAGCAGCCCGACGCCGGGACCTTTCACTGAAGCTTTCTTT	CASSPTPGPFTEAFF
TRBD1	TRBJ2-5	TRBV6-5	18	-	TGTGCCAGCAGTTACTCCGGGACAGGGGATGTATGGGAAGAGACCCAGTACTTC	CASSYSGTGDVWEETQYF
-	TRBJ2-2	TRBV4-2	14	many	TGTGCCAGCAGCCAAGTAGCAGGCCACGGGGAGCTGTTTTTT	CASSQVAGHGELFF
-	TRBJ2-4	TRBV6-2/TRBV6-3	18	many	TGTGCCAGCAGTTACTCGGTCACGGAGGGCGTTCAATCTAACATTAAGTACTTC	CASSYSVTEGVQSNIKYF
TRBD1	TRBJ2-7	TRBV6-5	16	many	TGTGCCAGCAGTTATCCCGGGGGACAGGGAATCCGGGAGCAGTACTTC	CASSYPGGQGIREQYF
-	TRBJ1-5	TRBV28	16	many	TGTGCCAGCAAAAGTTGGGGGGCCGTCGGCAATCAGCCCCAGCATTTT	CASKSWGAVGNQPQHF
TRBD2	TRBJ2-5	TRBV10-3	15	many	TGTGCCATCAGCCAACTAGCGGGGGTAGGAGAGACCCAGTACTTC	CAISQLAGVGETQYF
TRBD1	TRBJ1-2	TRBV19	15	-	TGTGCCAGTAGTACCTCAACCGGGACAGGGGACGGCTACACCTTC	CASSTSTGTGDGYTF
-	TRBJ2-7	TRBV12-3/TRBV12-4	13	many	TGTGCCAGCAGTTTGAACAGGGAGGGAGAGCAGTACTTC	CASSLNREGEQYF
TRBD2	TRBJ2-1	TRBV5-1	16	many	TGCGCCAGCAGCTGGGCACTAGCGGGAGTCGGCCATGAGCAGTTCTTC	CASSWALAGVGHEQFF
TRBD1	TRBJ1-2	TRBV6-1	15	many	TGTGCCAGCAGTGACGCCGGGACAGGGTTGGGTGGCTACACCTTC	CASSDAGTGLGGYTF
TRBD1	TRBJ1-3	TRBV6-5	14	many	TGTGCCAGCAGTTACGGACAGGGGGGAAACACCATATATTTT	CASSYGQGGNTIYF
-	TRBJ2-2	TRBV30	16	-	TGTGCCTGGAGTGTAATCCGGGGCGCGGGAACCGGGGAGCTGCTTTTT	CAWSVIRGAGTGELLF
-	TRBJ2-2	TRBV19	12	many	TGTGCCAGTATCGGGGATTCCGGGGAGCTGTTTTTT	CASIGDSGELFF
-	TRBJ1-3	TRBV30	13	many	TGTGCCTGGAGGCTCCATGCTGGAAACACCATATATTTT	CAWRLHAGNTIYF
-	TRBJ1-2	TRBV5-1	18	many	TGCGCCAGCAGCTTGAAGGGGGGGGCCATTGGACTAGTAGGTGGCTACACCTTC	CASSLKGGAIGLVGGYTF
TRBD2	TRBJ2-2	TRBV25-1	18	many	TGTGCCAGCAGCGCCGACCCTTGGACGGGAGGCGGTAACGGGGAGCTGTTTTTT	CASSADPWTGGGNGELFF
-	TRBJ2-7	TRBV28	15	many	TGTGCCAGCAGTCCAGCTGTGGAGGGAACCTACGAGCAGTACTTC	CASSPAVEGTYEQYF
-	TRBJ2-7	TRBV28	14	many	TGTGCCAGCAGCCCCCCGGGACCAAGGCTCGAGCAGTACTTC	CASSPPGPRLEQYF
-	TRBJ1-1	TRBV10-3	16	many	TGTGCCATCAGTGAGATGGGAATAGGGCTGAACACTGAAGCTTTCTTT	CAISEMGIGLNTEAFF
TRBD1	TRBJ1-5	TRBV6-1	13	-	TGTGCCAGCGGTGACAGGGGGCTTCAGCCCCAGCATTTT	CASGDRGLQPQHF
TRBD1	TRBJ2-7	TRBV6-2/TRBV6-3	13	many	TGTGCCAGCAAGAGGACAGGGCCCTACGAGCAGTACTTC	CASKRTGPYEQYF